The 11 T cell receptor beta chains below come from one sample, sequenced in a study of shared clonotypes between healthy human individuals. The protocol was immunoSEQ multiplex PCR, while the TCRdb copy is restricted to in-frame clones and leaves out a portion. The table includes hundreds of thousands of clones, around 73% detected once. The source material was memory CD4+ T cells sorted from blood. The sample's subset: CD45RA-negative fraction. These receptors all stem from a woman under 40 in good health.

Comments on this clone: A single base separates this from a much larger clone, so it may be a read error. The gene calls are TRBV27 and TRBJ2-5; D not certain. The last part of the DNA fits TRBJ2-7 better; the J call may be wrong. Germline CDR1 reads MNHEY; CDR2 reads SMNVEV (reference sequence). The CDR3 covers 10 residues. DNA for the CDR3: TGTGCCAGCAGGCCCTACGAGCAGTACTTC. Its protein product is CASRPYEQYF.

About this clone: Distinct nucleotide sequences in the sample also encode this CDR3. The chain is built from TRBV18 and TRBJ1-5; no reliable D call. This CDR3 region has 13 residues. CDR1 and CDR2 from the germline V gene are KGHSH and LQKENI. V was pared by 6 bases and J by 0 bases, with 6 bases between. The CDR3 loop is CASSSYSNQPQHF. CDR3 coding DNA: TGTGCCAGCTCTTCTTATAGCAATCAGCCCCAGCATTTT.

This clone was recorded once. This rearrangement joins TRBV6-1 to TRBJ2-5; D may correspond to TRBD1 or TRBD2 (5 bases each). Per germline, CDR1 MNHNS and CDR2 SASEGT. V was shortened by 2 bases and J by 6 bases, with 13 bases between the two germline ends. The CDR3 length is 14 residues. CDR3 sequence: CASSEQRDVKTQYF. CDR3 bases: TGTGCCAGCAGTGAACAGAGGGACGTGAAGACCCAGTACTTC.

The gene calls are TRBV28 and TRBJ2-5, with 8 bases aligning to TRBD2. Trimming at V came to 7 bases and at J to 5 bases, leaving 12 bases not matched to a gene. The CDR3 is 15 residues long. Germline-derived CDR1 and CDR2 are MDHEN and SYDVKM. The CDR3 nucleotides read TGTGCCAGCACCCACGGGAGGGGCCGGAGGGAGACCCAGTACTTC. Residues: CASTHGRGRRETQYF.

CDR3 sequence: CASSEGLAAYEQYF. For the CDR3, the DNA is TGTGCCAGCAGTGAGGGACTAGCGGCCTACGAGCAGTACTTC. The chain couples TRBV28 to TRBJ2-7; 11 positions agree with TRBD2. The trim removed 5 bases at V and 2 bases at J, leaving 2 bases unmatched. The germline V gene encodes CDR1 MDHEN and CDR2 SYDVKM. The CDR3 is 14 residues long.

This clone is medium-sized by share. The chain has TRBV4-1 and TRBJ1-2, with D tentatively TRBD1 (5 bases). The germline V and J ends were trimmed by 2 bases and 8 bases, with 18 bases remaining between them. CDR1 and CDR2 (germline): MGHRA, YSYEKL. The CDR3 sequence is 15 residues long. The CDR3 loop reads CASSQPPTVNGGYTF. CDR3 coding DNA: TGCGCCAGCAGCCAACCCCCGACAGTTAATGGGGGCTACACCTTC.

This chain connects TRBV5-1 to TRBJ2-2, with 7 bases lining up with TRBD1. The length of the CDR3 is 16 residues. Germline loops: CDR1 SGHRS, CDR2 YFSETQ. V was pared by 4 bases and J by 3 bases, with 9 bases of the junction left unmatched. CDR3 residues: CASSRPGTEDTGELFF. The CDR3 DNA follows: TGCGCCAGCAGCCGTCCCGGGACAGAGGACACCGGGGAGCTGTTTTTT.

In nucleotides, the CDR3 is TGTGCCAGCAGGCTACAGGGTCTAGGCACTGAAGCTTTCTTT. It codes for CASRLQGLGTEAFF. V usage is TRBV6-6 and J usage is TRBJ1-1; a weak D match, TRBD1 (6 bases). This CDR3 has 14 residues. V shed 6 bases and J shed 4 bases, with 15 bases lying between them. The germline CDR1 and CDR2 sequences are MNHNY and SVGAGI (reference sequence).

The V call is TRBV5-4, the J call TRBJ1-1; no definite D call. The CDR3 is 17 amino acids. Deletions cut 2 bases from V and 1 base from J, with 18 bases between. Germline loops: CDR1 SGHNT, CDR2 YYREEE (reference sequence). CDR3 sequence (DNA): TGTGCCAGCAGCTTAGGAATGGTATCAGAGCAGAACACTGAAGCTTTCTTT. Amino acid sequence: CASSLGMVSEQNTEAFF.

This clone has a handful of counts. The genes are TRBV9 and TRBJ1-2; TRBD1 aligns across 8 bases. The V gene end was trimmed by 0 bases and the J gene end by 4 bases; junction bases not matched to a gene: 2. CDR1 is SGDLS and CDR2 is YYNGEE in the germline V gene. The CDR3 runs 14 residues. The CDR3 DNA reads TGTGCCAGCAGCGTAGGGACAGGGCCCTATGGCTACACCTTC. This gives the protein CASSVGTGPYGYTF.

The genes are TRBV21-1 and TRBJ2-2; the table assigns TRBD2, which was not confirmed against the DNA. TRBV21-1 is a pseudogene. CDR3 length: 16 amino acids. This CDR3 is CASLFRDSTNTGELFF. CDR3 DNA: TGTGCCAGCCTCTTCAGGGACTCCACGAACACCGGGGAGCTGTTTTTT.